These 20 T cell receptor beta chains were all obtained from the same sample, sequenced in a study of radiotherapy plus CTLA-4 blockade in lung cancer (dated 2018 in TCRdb). Library generation was performed with the immunoSEQ multiplex PCR assay. What TCRdb holds here is the immuneACCESS table cut down to in-frame rearrangements. Part of the clones is not present; checked against another copy, under half of the missing clones reflect an unresolved V gene, and the others are unexplained. This sample is represented by some 73,000 clones; roughly 69% of them were singletons. The ten largest account for more than 7.5% of the sample. The sequencing here drew on peripheral blood, taken from a patient treated with radiotherapy plus ipilimumab. These receptors came from a human donor with non-small cell lung cancer whose response to radiotherapy plus ipilimumab could not be evaluated.

J is TRBJ2-1 and V is TRBV11-3; the match to TRBD1 covers 10 bases. Germline assignment: CDR1 SGHNT and CDR2 YENEEA. The CDR3 spans 15 residues. J lost 7 bases, V lost 5 bases, and 8 bases had no gene match. The CDR3 nucleotides are TGTGCCAGCAGCCCTCGGACAGGGGGAGATAATGAGCAGTTCTTC. Its translation: CASSPRTGGDNEQFF. Full variable domain (outside the CDR3, taken from reference TRBV11-3 and TRBJ2-1): EAGVVQSPRYKIIEKKQPVAFWCNPISGHNTLYWYLQNLGQGPELLIRYENEEAVDDSQLPKDRFSAERLKGVDSTLKIQPAELGDSAVYLCASSPRTGGDNEQFFGPGTRLTVL.

The rearrangement uses TRBV6-1 and TRBJ1-2; TRBD1 is a possible D gene (6 bases). The CDR3 loop spans 12 amino acids. Per germline, CDR1 MNHNS and CDR2 SASEGT. The V end was cut by 6 bases, the J end by 4 bases, with 9 bases between. The CDR3 sequence: CASSQDSYGYTF. The CDR3 DNA reads TGTGCCAGCAGCCAGGACAGCTATGGCTACACCTTC.

This clone has just a few counts. The rearrangement links TRBV7-9 to TRBJ2-1, with D tentatively TRBD2 (5 bases). Trimming cost V 4 bases and J 0 bases, with 13 bases left between them. The CDR3 has 16 residues. CDR1 and CDR2 from the germline V gene are SEHNR and FQNEAQ (reference sequence). CDR3 in amino acids: CASSSGRGSSYNEQFF. The CDR3 bases are TGTGCCAGCAGCTCCGGCCGAGGGAGCTCCTACAATGAGCAGTTCTTC.

The V and J genes are TRBV13 and TRBJ1-5; maybe TRBD1 (5 bases). The CDR3 covers 13 residues. CDR1 and CDR2 (germline): PRHDT, FYEKMQ (reference sequence). Trimming shortened V by 4 bases and J by 9 bases, and 13 bases separated the two germline ends. CDR3 DNA sequence: TGTGCCAGCAGCTCAGGGCCCCAGCGGCCCCAGCATTTT. It yields the protein CASSSGPQRPQHF.

The rearrangement uses TRBV9 and TRBJ1-4, with 7 bases aligning to TRBD1. This CDR3 comprises 17 residues. Germline CDR1 SGDLS, CDR2 YYNGEE. V trimming: 0 bases; J trimming: 4 bases; junction bases outside the gene matches: 9. The CDR3 loop is CASSVGQGRGINEKLFF. The CDR3 nucleotides are TGTGCCAGCAGCGTAGGACAGGGTAGGGGGATTAATGAAAAACTGTTTTTT. Full variable domain (remainder filled in from reference TRBV9 and TRBJ1-4): DSGVTQTPKHLITATGQRVTLRCSPRSGDLSVYWYQQSLDQGLQFLIQYYNGEERAKGNILERFSAQQFPDLHSELNLSSLELGDSALYFCASSVGQGRGINEKLFFGSGTQLSVL.

V is TRBV5-1 and J is TRBJ1-6; D is unclear. The CDR3 contains 14 residues. Germline V gene lookup returns CDR1 SGHRS and CDR2 YFSETQ. V lost 4 bases and J lost 1, with 6 bases in between. CDR3 DNA sequence: TGCGCCAGCAGCGAGCGGTCCTATAATTCACCCCTCCACTTT. Translation gives CASSERSYNSPLHF.

The chain recombines TRBV7-7 with TRBJ2-5; 14 positions agree with TRBD2. V was pared by 5 bases and J by 4 bases, with 6 bases of the junction left unmatched. The CDR3 is 16 residues long. Germline CDR1 reads SSHAT; CDR2 reads FNYEAQ (reference sequence). CDR3 amino acids: CASSPRLAGGLETQYF. In nucleotides, the CDR3 is TGTGCCAGCAGCCCTCGACTAGCGGGAGGGCTAGAGACCCAGTACTTC.

The V call is TRBV4-2, the J call TRBJ2-3; 8 positions match TRBD1. The CDR3 has 14 amino acids. Trimming took 1 base from V and 8 from J; bases not matched to a gene: 5. Germline V gene sequence: CDR1 LGHNA, CDR2 YNFKEQ. CDR3 region: CASSQVLGQATQYF. The CDR3 bases are TGTGCCAGCAGCCAAGTTCTGGGACAGGCTACGCAGTATTTT.

This clone was observed a single time. The chain uses TRBV4-1 and TRBJ2-7, with TRBD2 matching over 10 bases. Germline assignment: CDR1 MGHRA and CDR2 YSYEKL. The CDR3 has 16 residues. Trimming took 4 bases from V and 0 from J; bases not matched to a gene: 6. The CDR3 DNA reads as TGCGCCAGCAGCCCTCAACTAGCGGGGACCTCCTACGAGCAGTACTTC. This encodes CASSPQLAGTSYEQYF.

This rearrangement joins TRBV6-5 to TRBJ1-1; D is unresolved. Looked up from germline, CDR1 is MNHEY and CDR2 is SVGAGI. V was shortened by 5 bases and J by 6 bases, with 13 bases between the two germline ends. The CDR3 is made up of 13 amino acids. In nucleotides, the CDR3 is TGTGCCAGCAGTGTACGGAGGACCGCTGAAGCTTTCTTT. Translation gives CASSVRRTAEAFF.

This clone was recorded only once. V and J are TRBV11-3 and TRBJ2-7; the match to TRBD2 covers 8 bases. The CDR3 loop spans 14 amino acids. Germline CDR1 reads SGHNT; CDR2 reads YENEEA. The V and J ends lost 5 bases and 3 bases, in that order; junction bases with no gene match: 6. As DNA, the CDR3 is TGTGCCAGCAGCCGGGGCGGGAGGAACTACGAGCAGTACTTC. Protein product: CASSRGGRNYEQYF.

The chain is built from TRBV5-1 and TRBJ2-5; 9 positions agree with TRBD2. The CDR3 totals 18 residues. V lost 0 bases to trimming and J lost 4 bases; unmatched junction nucleotides: 13. Germline-derived CDR1 and CDR2 are SGHRS and YFSETQ. CDR3 in amino acids: CASSLEGLLAGIAETQYF. As DNA, the CDR3 is TGCGCCAGCAGCTTGGAAGGTTTGCTAGCGGGAATCGCAGAGACCCAGTACTTC.

The CDR3 protein is CASSLHRGDYGYTF. DNA for the CDR3: TGTGCCAGCAGCCTCCATCGGGGAGACTATGGCTACACCTTC. The rearrangement joins TRBV9 to TRBJ1-2; D gene uncertain. The CDR3 sequence is 14 residues long. Trimming stripped 4 bases from V and 3 bases from J, with 13 bases between. CDR1 is SGDLS, CDR2 YYNGEE, per germline.

This clone was recorded once. The J gene is TRBJ1-3, the V gene TRBV30, with D uncertain. The V and J ends lost 3 bases and 0 bases respectively, with 6 bases between them. Germline V CDR1 and CDR2: GTSNPN, SVGIG (reference sequence). The CDR3 spans 13 residues. The CDR3 DNA sequence: TGTGCCTGGAGCCGACACTCTGGAAACACCATATATTTT. Protein sequence: CAWSRHSGNTIYF.

This chain joins TRBV5-1 and TRBJ1-2; the D is unclear. V was cut by 4 bases and J by 0 bases, with 19 bases left in between. The CDR3 totals 17 residues. Germline V gene lookup returns CDR1 SGHRS and CDR2 YFSETQ. The CDR3 loop reads CASSLSPGGVANYGYTF. The CDR3 DNA follows: TGCGCCAGCAGCCTCTCACCGGGAGGTGTGGCTAACTATGGCTACACCTTC.

The chain has TRBV6-1 and TRBJ1-2; TRBD1 matches at 7 bases. Germline assignment: CDR1 MNHNS and CDR2 SASEGT. V lost 6 bases, J lost 5 bases, and 9 bases stayed unmatched. The CDR3 sequence is 14 residues long. The CDR3 sequence is CASSHRDSRYGYTF. The CDR3 DNA reads as TGTGCCAGCAGCCACCGGGACAGTCGATATGGCTACACCTTC.

As for this clone: At the DNA level, this CDR3 is encoded by other sequences in the same sample as well. The chain carries TRBV11-1 and TRBJ1-1; 9 bases map to TRBD1. The CDR3 totals 14 residues. Germline assignment: CDR1 SGHAT and CDR2 FQDESV (reference sequence). Trimming took 5 bases from V and 1 from J; bases not matched to a gene: 2. CDR3 residues: CASSPDRGNTEAFF. The CDR3 DNA reads TGTGCCAGCAGCCCGGACAGGGGGAACACTGAAGCTTTCTTT.

This chain joins TRBV6-1 and TRBJ1-5, with D possibly being TRBD1 (5 bases). V gave up 0 bases and J gave up 11 bases, with 14 bases separating them. Germline CDR1 is MNHNS and CDR2 is SASEGT. The CDR3 is 14 amino acids. The CDR3 loop reads CASSEADRFRSQHF. The CDR3 nucleotides are TGTGCCAGCAGTGAAGCCGACAGATTTCGGTCCCAGCATTTT.

The genes are TRBV30 and TRBJ2-3, with 12 bases lining up with TRBD2. Germline-derived CDR1 and CDR2 are GTSNPN and SVGIG (reference sequence). Unmatched junction bases numbered 7, after V lost 6 bases and J lost 0 bases. There are 16 residues in the CDR3. The CDR3 DNA reads TGTGCCTGCGGGACTAGCGGGTTACCTAGCACAGATACGCAGTATTTT. This codes for CACGTSGLPSTDTQYF.

This chain joins TRBV18 and TRBJ1-5, with no clear D. V was shortened by 6 bases and J by 7 bases, with 16 bases between the two germline ends. The CDR3 has 14 amino acids. Germline CDR1 and CDR2: KGHSH and LQKENI. CDR3: CASSYSGSDQPQHF. CDR3 nucleotide sequence: TGTGCCAGCTCCTACAGTGGTTCAGACCAGCCCCAGCATTTT.